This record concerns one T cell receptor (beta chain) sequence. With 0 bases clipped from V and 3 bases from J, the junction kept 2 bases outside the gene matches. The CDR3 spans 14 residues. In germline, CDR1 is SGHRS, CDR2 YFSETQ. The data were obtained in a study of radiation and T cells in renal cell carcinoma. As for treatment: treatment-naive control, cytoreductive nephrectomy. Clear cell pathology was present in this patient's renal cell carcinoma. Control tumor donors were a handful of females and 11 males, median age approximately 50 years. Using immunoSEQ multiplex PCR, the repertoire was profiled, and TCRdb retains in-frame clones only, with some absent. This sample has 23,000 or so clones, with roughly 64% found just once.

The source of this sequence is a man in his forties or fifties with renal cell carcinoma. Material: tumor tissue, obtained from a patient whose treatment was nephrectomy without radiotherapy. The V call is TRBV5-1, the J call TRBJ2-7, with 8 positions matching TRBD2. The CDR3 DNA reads TGCGCCAGCAGCTTGGAGGCGGGAGGCTACGAGCAGTACTTC. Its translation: CASSLEAGGYEQYF. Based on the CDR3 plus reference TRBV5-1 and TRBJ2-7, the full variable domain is KAGVTQTPRYLIKTRGQQVTLSCSPISGHRSVSWYQQTPGQGLQFLFEYFSETQRNKGNFPGRFSGRQFSNSRSEMNVSTLELGDSALYLCASSLEAGGYEQYFGPGTRLTVT.